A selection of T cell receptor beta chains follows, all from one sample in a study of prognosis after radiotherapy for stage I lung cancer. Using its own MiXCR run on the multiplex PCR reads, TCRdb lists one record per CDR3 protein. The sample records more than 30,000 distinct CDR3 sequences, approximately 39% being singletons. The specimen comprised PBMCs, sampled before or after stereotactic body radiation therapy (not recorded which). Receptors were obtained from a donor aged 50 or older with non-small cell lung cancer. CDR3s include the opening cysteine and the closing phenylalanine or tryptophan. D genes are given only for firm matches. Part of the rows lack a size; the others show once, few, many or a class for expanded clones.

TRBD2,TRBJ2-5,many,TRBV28,TGTGCCAGCAGTTTATGGGGGGGGAGACAGCAAGAGACCCAGTACTTC,CASSLWGGRQQETQYF
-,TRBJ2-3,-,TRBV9,TGTGCCTCAACCAGGTTGCTAACAGATACGCAGTATTTT,CASTRLLTDTQYF
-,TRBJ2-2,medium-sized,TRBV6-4,TGTGCCAGCAGTTACTCGAATGTTGCCACCGGGGAGCTGTTTTTT,CASSYSNVATGELFF
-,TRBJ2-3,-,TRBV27,TGTGCCAGCAGCCGCTCATTTGGAGATACGCAGTATTTT,CASSRSFGDTQYF
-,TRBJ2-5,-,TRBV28,TGTTCCAGCAGCCGCCTAAGGTATGCGACCCAGTACTTC,CSSSRLRYATQYF
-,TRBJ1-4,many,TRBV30,TGTGCCTGGAGTGAGTCCCATTTAAGCGAAAAACTGTTTTTT,CAWSESHLSEKLFF
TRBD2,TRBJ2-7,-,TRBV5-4,TGTGCCAGCAGCTTGGGGGGGGGTGTCTACGAGCAGTACTTC,CASSLGGGVYEQYF
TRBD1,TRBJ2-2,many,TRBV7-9,TGTGCCAGCAGCTCGACAGGGTTGGTGAACGGGGAGCTGTTTTTT,CASSSTGLVNGELFF
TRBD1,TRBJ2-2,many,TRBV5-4,TGTGCCAGCAGCTTGGGGACAGGGTACGGCGGGGAGCTGTTTTTT,CASSLGTGYGGELFF
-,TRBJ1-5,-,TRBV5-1,TGCGCCAGCAGCCCCTCAGGGACTAGCAATCAGCCCCAGCATTTT,CASSPSGTSNQPQHF
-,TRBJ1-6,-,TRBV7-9,TGTGCCAGCAGCTTTTATTCCGGGAGCCTTCTCTTT,CASSFYSGSLLF
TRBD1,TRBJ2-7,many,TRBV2,TGTGCCAGCAGCAAACTCGGGACAGGGTCCCACGAGCAGTACTTC,CASSKLGTGSHEQYF
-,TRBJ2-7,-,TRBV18,TGTGCCGCTTCCCAGGGGCGGGAGCAGTACTTC,CAASQGREQYF
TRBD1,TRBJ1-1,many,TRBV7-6,TGTGCCAGCAGCCTATGGGACAGGGGTGAAGCTTTCTTT,CASSLWDRGEAFF
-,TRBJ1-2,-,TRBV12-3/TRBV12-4,TGTGCCAGCAGCCCCTGGACAGCGGTCTATGGCTACACCTTC,CASSPWTAVYGYTF
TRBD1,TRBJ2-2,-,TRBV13,TGTGCCGGCAGCCGGGACAGGGTAACCGGACCTAACACCGGGGAGCTGTTTTTT,CAGSRDRVTGPNTGELFF
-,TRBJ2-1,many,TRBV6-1,TGTGCCAGCGCAGGACCTAAGCAGTTCTTC,CASAGPKQFF
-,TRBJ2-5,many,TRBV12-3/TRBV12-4,TGTGCCAGCAGCTCGACAGGCCGGGAGACCCAGTACTTC,CASSSTGRETQYF
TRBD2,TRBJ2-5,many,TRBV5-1,TGCGCCAGCAGCACGGGACTAGCGGGGGGGCTTCAAGAGACCCAGTACTTC,CASSTGLAGGLQETQYF
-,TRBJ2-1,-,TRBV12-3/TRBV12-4,TGTGCCAGCAGTTCATACAATGAGCAGTTCTTC,CASSSYNEQFF
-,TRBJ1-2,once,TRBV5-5,TGTGCCAGCAGCTTGACTGGGGAGGGACCCTATGGCTACACCTTC,CASSLTGEGPYGYTF
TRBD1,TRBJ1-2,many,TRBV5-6,TGTGCCAGCAGCTTGGGACAGGGGAACTATGGCTACACCTTC,CASSLGQGNYGYTF
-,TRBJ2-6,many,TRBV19,TGTGCCAGTAGGAGGGGGGGTCTATCTTCTGGGGCCAACGTCCTGACTTTC,CASRRGGLSSGANVLTF